This T cell receptor beta chain emerged from a study of naive and memory T cell subsets. The beta constant-region primer was an equimolar mix of two oligonucleotides covering TRBC1 and TRBC2. An oligonucleotide with the SP2 primer and a 12-nucleotide UMI was ligated to the cDNA 3' end. A single record per CDR3 protein comes from TCRdb applying MiXCR to the UMI-ligation and nested PCR reads. This sample has 130,000 to 150,000 distinct CDR3 sequences, with 17% found just once. Germline V CDR1 and CDR2: SEHNR, FQNEAQ (reference sequence). CDR3 size: 12 residues. The V and J ends lost 6 bases and 3 bases respectively, with 9 bases between them. Study-level results: No ground truth validated the naive and memory repertoire findings. TCR counts from RNA may reflect activation-linked expression changes.

Details on this clonotype: The antigen is undetermined.

The TCR sequence derives from a human donor in good health. The material sequenced was naive CD4+ T cells from blood. This sequence joins TRBV7-9 and TRBJ2-7; D is uncertain. CDR3 bases: TGTGCCAGCAGTCTCGATCTCTACGAGCAGTACTTC. Protein product: CASSLDLYEQYF. The full variable domain, with the rest looked up from reference TRBV7-9 and TRBJ2-7, is DTGVSQNPRHKITKRGQNVTFRCDPISEHNRLYWYRQTLGQGPEFLTYFQNEAQLEKSRLLSDRFSAERPKGSFSTLEIQRTEQGDSAMYLCASSLDLYEQYFGPGTRLTVT.